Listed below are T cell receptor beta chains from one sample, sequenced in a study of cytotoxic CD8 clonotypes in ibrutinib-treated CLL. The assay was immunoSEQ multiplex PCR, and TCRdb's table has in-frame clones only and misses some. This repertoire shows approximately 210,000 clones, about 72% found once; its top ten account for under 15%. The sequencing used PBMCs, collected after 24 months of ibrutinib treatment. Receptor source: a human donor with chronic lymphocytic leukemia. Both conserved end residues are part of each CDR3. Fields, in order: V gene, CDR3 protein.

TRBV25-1 CASSDISGSETQYF
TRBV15 CATSVGGHRELFF
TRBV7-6 CASSSGTEPNYGYTF
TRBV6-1 CASTTRDTQYF
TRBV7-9 CASSARGVELFF
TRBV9 CASSVGPGEQETQYF
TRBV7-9 CASSTLRWGQGGQETQYF
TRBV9 CASSRSTSGALAIKYNEQFF
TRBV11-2 CASRRIQGRNGYTF
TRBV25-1 CASSELAGYNEQFF
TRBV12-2 CASRLLPTGEYGYTF
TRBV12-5 CASGLGAGTGHYSNQPQHF
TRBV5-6 CASSPLWGDEQFF
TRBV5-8 CASSPGTGVKEKLFF
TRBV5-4 CASSLDLGSNTEAFF
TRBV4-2 CASSQGQNRGRETQYF
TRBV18 CASSDRTSGGNEQFF
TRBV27 CASSITSGSIDTQYF